This TCR beta chain was found in a study of human T cells and chemical hapten exposure. Study-level background: The scalp of each patient received a weekly diphenylcyclopropenone dose for the full roughly 22-week study. Patches with 0.01% DPC went on the upper back, and the tests were read at 6 days. Regarding the study as a whole: A positive correlation with patch test score was found for PT1 expanded TCR counts.

Documented time point: patch test 2, 6 weeks after DPC sensitization. Regarding treatment: therapeutic diphenylcyclopropenone sensitization with weekly scalp DPC. In this sample, this clonotype turned up many times. Its antigen remains unidentified. TCRdb ran MiXCR on the RACE reads and lists one entry per CDR3 protein. The sample holds 330,000 or so distinct CDR3 sequences, 6% to 7% seen once. CDR1 is LGHDT, CDR2 YNNKEL, per germline (reference sequence). V lost 4 bases to trimming and J lost 10 bases, with 8 bases between them. The CDR3 runs to 12 residues. The chain uses TRBV3-1 and TRBJ1-6, with D perhaps TRBD1 (6 bases). This TCR was recovered from a woman aged 18-35 years with alopecia areata. Some clones in this sample may be carry-over from other donors' samples. Specimen: whole blood, collected in connection with sensitization to the hapten diphenylcyclopropenone (DPC). The CDR3 here is CASSRTVSPLHF. DNA for the CDR3: TGTGCCAGCAGCCGGACAGTCTCACCCCTCCACTTT.